The entry that follows covers one TCR beta chain sequence. The data were obtained in a study of blood T cell repertoires in COVID-19. Background on the study: Nucleic acid was either cDNA or gDNA, and it came from T cells, B-cell-depleted T cells, or PBMCs.

Authors' data handling: By means of reference gene primer amplification, nucleated cell counts were estimated. The protocol was immunoSEQ multiplex PCR, while the TCRdb copy is restricted to in-frame clones and leaves out a portion. V, J and clone size are those of that table, while D and trimming were read from the DNA. This sample has tens of thousands of clones, with around nine tenths found just once. The junction had 3 bases not matched to a gene; V was cut back by 2 bases and J by 3 bases. Germline V gives CDR1 MNHEY, CDR2 SVGAGI. The CDR3 contains 15 residues. The V call is TRBV6-5, the J call TRBJ2-1, with 8 bases that match TRBD2. The clonotype comes from a human donor in a cohort sampled during active COVID-19. Sequenced sample: peripheral blood. The CDR3 bases are TGTGCCAGCAGTTACGACGGGGGGGGCTACAATGAGCAGTTCTTC. This codes for CASSYDGGGYNEQFF.